The 30 T cell receptor beta chains below come from one sample, sequenced in a study of blood T cell repertoires in COVID-19. Repertoires were generated with immunoSEQ multiplex PCR, while TCRdb's copy carries only in-frame clones and drops some. The profile shows 200,000 to 300,000 clones, approximately 92% of them singletons. The sample comprised peripheral blood. Receptors were obtained from a person aged 18 to 29 with COVID-19, enrolled during active disease.

This clone has just one count. The rearrangement joins TRBV7-2 to TRBJ2-5; 7 bases are a match to TRBD1. Germline CDR1 is SGHTA and CDR2 is FQGNSA. CDR3 size: 14 residues. Unmatched junction bases numbered 0, after V lost 1 base and J lost 1 base. The CDR3 here is CASSLGTGQETQYF. CDR3 sequence (DNA): TGTGCCAGCAGCTTAGGGACAGGCCAAGAGACCCAGTACTTC. The full variable domain, its missing parts supplied by reference TRBV7-2 and TRBJ2-5, is GAGVSQSPSNKVTEKGKDVELRCDPISGHTALYWYRQSLGQGLEFLIYFQGNSAPDKSGLPSDRFSAERTGGSVSTLTIQRTQQEDSAVYLCASSLGTGQETQYFGPGTRLLVL.

The chain recombines TRBV7-9 with TRBJ1-3; 9 bases match TRBD1. V dropped 3 bases and J dropped 4; count of bases not matched to a gene: 7. The CDR3 has 16 amino acids. Germline assignment: CDR1 SEHNR and CDR2 FQNEAQ (reference sequence). CDR3 amino acids: CASSFWTGEGGNTIYF. The CDR3 coding sequence is TGTGCCAGCAGCTTCTGGACAGGGGAAGGGGGAAACACCATATATTTT.

This chain links TRBV6-5 with TRBJ2-6, with D possibly TRBD1 on 6 matching bases. Germline V gives CDR1 MNHEY, CDR2 SVGAGI. The CDR3 runs 16 residues. V was pared by 3 bases and J by 4 bases, with 13 bases between. The CDR3 nucleotides read TGTGCCAGCAGTTATAACAGGGTAGCAGGGGCCAACGTCCTGACTTTC. Translation gives CASSYNRVAGANVLTF.

This chain uses TRBV5-1 with TRBJ1-3; D is perhaps TRBD1 (6 bases). Trimming took off 4 bases at V and 0 bases at J, with 8 bases between the two ends. This CDR3 is 14 amino acids long. Germline assignment: CDR1 SGHRS and CDR2 YFSETQ. The CDR3 loop reads CASSPDSSGNTIYF. The CDR3 DNA reads TGCGCCAGCAGCCCGGACAGCTCTGGAAACACCATATATTTT.

The chain couples TRBV24-1 to TRBJ2-5, with 16 bases matching TRBD2. Germline CDR1 and CDR2: KGHDR and SFDVKD. V dropped 3 bases and J dropped 2; count of bases not matched to a gene: 8. CDR3 size: 19 residues. CDR3 region: CATSDKGLAGGPIQETQYF. DNA for the CDR3: TGTGCCACCAGTGATAAGGGACTAGCGGGAGGGCCGATACAAGAGACCCAGTACTTC.

The CDR3 DNA is TGTGCCAGCAGTTTGAGCGGGGGCCGCAATCAGCCCCAGCATTTT. Amino acids: CASSLSGGRNQPQHF. The chain employs TRBV28 and TRBJ1-5; maybe TRBD1 (6 bases). The germline V gene encodes CDR1 MDHEN and CDR2 SYDVKM. The CDR3 is made up of 15 amino acids. Trimming shortened V by 3 bases and J by 2 bases, and 11 bases separated the two germline ends.

This chain connects TRBV11-2 to TRBJ1-4; D is perhaps TRBD1 (5 bases). V dropped 4 bases and J dropped 8 bases, with 11 bases sitting between them. Germline values: CDR1 SGHAT, CDR2 FQNNGV. There are 13 residues in the CDR3. CDR3 sequence (DNA): TGTGCCAGCAGCTCTCAGGGCGGCGAAAAACTGTTTTTT. Translation gives CASSSQGGEKLFF.

This clone showed up just a few times. The chain carries TRBV29-1 and TRBJ2-4; no clear D gene. CDR1 SQVTM and CDR2 ANQGSEA come from the germline V gene. CDR3 length equals 12 residues. The ends were cut back, 6 bases at V and 6 bases at J, with 12 bases in the middle. CDR3 nucleotide sequence: TGCAGCGTCGCCATACAGCCAAACATTCAGTACTTC. It codes for CSVAIQPNIQYF.

This clone has just one count. This chain joins TRBV6-2 or TRBV6-3 and TRBJ2-7; 12 bases fit TRBD1. Trimming removed 6 bases from V and 6 bases from J; junction bases left unmatched: 12. Germline CDR1 and CDR2: MNHEY and SVGEGT. The CDR3 totals 16 residues. The CDR3 is CASSPRPGQGAPEQYF. The CDR3 nucleotides are TGTGCCAGCAGCCCTCGACCGGGACAGGGGGCCCCCGAGCAGTACTTC.

V gene TRBV6-5 combines with J gene TRBJ2-1, with TRBD2 identical over 9 bases. V shed 6 bases and J 8 bases; nucleotides not matched to a gene: 11. Germline loops: CDR1 MNHEY, CDR2 SVGAGI. The CDR3 has 15 amino acids. This CDR3 is CASRALSGRSDEQFF. In DNA, the CDR3 is TGTGCCAGCAGAGCCTTAAGCGGGAGGTCGGATGAGCAGTTCTTC.

J is TRBJ1-5 and V is TRBV11-2; D is undetermined. Germline assignment: CDR1 SGHAT and CDR2 FQNNGV. The V end lost 0 bases, the J end lost 4 bases, and 4 bases lay between the germline ends. CDR3 length: 13 amino acids. The DNA of the CDR3 is TGTGCCAGCAGCTTAGACGGGAATCAGCCCCAGCATTTT. Translated, it gives CASSLDGNQPQHF.

The chain couples TRBV6-2 or TRBV6-3 to TRBJ2-2; weak D call: TRBD2 (5 bases). Trimming left V 3 bases short and J 8 bases short, with 13 bases between. This CDR3 has 14 residues. The germline gives CDR1 MNHEY, CDR2 SVGEGT. CDR3 sequence reads: CASSYQRRRGELFF. In DNA, the CDR3 is TGTGCCAGCAGTTATCAGCGGCGCAGGGGGGAGCTGTTTTTT.

The rearrangement joins TRBV4-1 to TRBJ2-5; tentatively, D is TRBD1 (6 bases). Per the germline V gene, CDR1 is MGHRA and CDR2 is YSYEKL. This CDR3 is 14 amino acids long. Trimming shortened V by 0 bases and J by 2 bases, and 7 bases separated the two germline ends. CDR3: CASSQETGQETQYF. The CDR3 DNA follows: TGCGCCAGCAGCCAAGAAACAGGGCAAGAGACCCAGTACTTC.

The CDR3 DNA reads as TGTGCCAGCAGCTACTTATTTGAGACAGGGTGGGACACTGAAGCTTTCTTT. Protein: CASSYLFETGWDTEAFF. This chain connects TRBV7-9 to TRBJ1-1; 7 nucleotides align to TRBD1. Germline CDR1 and CDR2: SEHNR and FQNEAQ (reference sequence). V lost 4 bases to trimming and J lost 3 bases; unmatched junction nucleotides: 14. The CDR3 has 17 amino acids.

The rearrangement uses TRBV3-1 (or the pseudogene TRBV3-2) and TRBJ1-2; TRBD1 aligns across 8 bases. With 1 base clipped from V and 7 bases from J, the junction kept 2 bases outside the gene matches. Germline CDR1 is LGHDT and CDR2 is YNNKEL (reference sequence). The CDR3 is 13 amino acids. CDR3 bases: TGTGCCAGCAGCCAAGGGACAGGGCTTGGCTACACCTTC. Translated, it gives CASSQGTGLGYTF.

The chain combines TRBV5-6 with TRBJ2-7; weak D call: TRBD1 (6 bases). Trimming pared 4 bases from V and 2 bases from J, leaving 10 bases between. Germline loops: CDR1 SGHDT, CDR2 YYEEEE. The CDR3 contains 13 residues. CDR3 loop: CASSRDKPYEQYF. CDR3 nucleotides: TGTGCCAGCAGCCGGGACAAACCCTACGAGCAGTACTTC.

This sequence joins TRBV9 and TRBJ2-1, with a possible D match to TRBD2 (6 bases). Germline V gives CDR1 SGDLS, CDR2 YYNGEE. The CDR3 covers 15 residues. Trimming took off 6 bases at V and 2 bases at J, with 15 bases between the two ends. This CDR3 is CASNLLGGTYNEQFF. The CDR3, as DNA: TGTGCCAGCAACCTACTCGGAGGGACCTACAATGAGCAGTTCTTC.

This clone has a handful of counts. DNA of the CDR3: TGTGCCAGTAGTATGGGACTAGCGGGGCCCGGGGAGCTGTTTTTT. Translating it yields CASSMGLAGPGELFF. The chain uses TRBV19 and TRBJ2-2, with 13 bases that match TRBD2. Germline CDR1 LNHDA, CDR2 SQIVND (reference sequence). With V trimmed by 3 bases and J by 6 bases, 1 base remained unmatched. CDR3 length equals 15 residues.

A few counts support this clone. The chain recombines TRBV27 with TRBJ2-2, with D possibly TRBD2 on 5 matching bases. The V gene's germline CDR1 is MNHEY and CDR2 SMNVEV (reference sequence). Trimming took 7 bases from V and 6 from J, leaving 21 bases between them. The CDR3 covers 16 residues. Here the CDR3 reads CASTPGKRVRAGELFF. The CDR3 region has the DNA TGTGCCAGCACCCCAGGTAAGAGGGTCCGGGCCGGGGAGCTGTTTTTT.

V gene TRBV28 combines with J gene TRBJ2-7; 7 bases map to TRBD1. Trimming took 9 bases from V and 2 from J; bases not matched to a gene: 4. The CDR3 is 12 residues long. CDR1 MDHEN and CDR2 SYDVKM come from the germline V gene. CDR3 coding DNA: TGTGCCAGTTTAGGGGGCACCTACGAGCAGTACTTC. Its translation is CASLGGTYEQYF.

The chain links TRBV7-6 to TRBJ1-5; D is unresolved. The length of the CDR3 is 13 residues. The germline gives CDR1 SGHVS, CDR2 FNYEAQ. V lost 6 bases to trimming and J lost 9 bases, with 15 bases between them. The CDR3 DNA is TGTGCCAGCAGTTCAATCGGACTTTCGCCCCAGCATTTT. It encodes CASSSIGLSPQHF.

The J gene is TRBJ2-4, the V gene TRBV7-8; possible D gene TRBD2, 5 bases. The germline CDR1 and CDR2 sequences are SGHVS and FQNEAQ. V gave up 1 base and J gave up 0 bases, with 10 bases separating them. The length of the CDR3 is 16 residues. CDR3 protein: CASSLVGGLAKNIQYF. The CDR3 region has the DNA TGTGCCAGCAGCTTAGTGGGCGGACTAGCCAAAAACATTCAGTACTTC.

The chain combines TRBV7-9 with TRBJ2-7; perhaps TRBD2 as D (6 bases). With 4 bases removed from V and 6 bases from J, the gap between germline ends came to 13 bases. Germline V gene sequence: CDR1 SEHNR, CDR2 FQNEAQ (reference sequence). The CDR3 sequence is 13 residues long. CDR3 amino acids: CASSSGGDPEQYF. The CDR3 nucleotides are TGTGCCAGCAGCTCCGGGGGAGACCCCGAGCAGTACTTC.

The chain uses TRBV30 and TRBJ1-1; perhaps TRBD1 as D (6 bases). CDR1 is GTSNPN, CDR2 SVGIG, per germline (reference sequence). V shed 2 bases and J shed 8 bases, with 12 bases lying between them. This CDR3 is built from 12 residues. The CDR3 reads CAWSLSGTEAFF. DNA for the CDR3: TGTGCCTGGAGTCTGTCCGGGACAGAAGCTTTCTTT.

Details on this clone: This specimen includes other DNA sequences encoding the same CDR3. The rearrangement uses TRBV9 and TRBJ2-3; tentative D call: TRBD2 (5 bases). From germline, CDR1 is SGDLS and CDR2 YYNGEE. This CDR3 spans 13 amino acids. Trimming left V 3 bases short and J 4 bases short, with 9 bases between. CDR3: CASSAGGSDTQYF. The DNA for the CDR3 is TGTGCCAGCAGCGCCGGAGGTTCAGATACGCAGTATTTT. The whole variable domain, filled in from reference TRBV9 and TRBJ2-3, reads DSGVTQTPKHLITATGQRVTLRCSPRSGDLSVYWYQQSLDQGLQFLIQYYNGEERAKGNILERFSAQQFPDLHSELNLSSLELGDSALYFCASSAGGSDTQYFGPGTRLTVL.

The V and J genes are TRBV9 and TRBJ2-1, with D unresolved. Trimming cost V 5 bases and J 1 base, with 7 bases left between them. Germline V CDR1 and CDR2: SGDLS, YYNGEE. This CDR3 has 13 amino acids. CDR3 in DNA: TGTGCCAGCAGTCCCGGTTCCTACAATGAGCAGTTCTTC. It translates to CASSPGSYNEQFF.

The J gene is TRBJ1-4, the V gene TRBV11-2; 9 bases are a match to TRBD1. Germline assignment: CDR1 SGHAT and CDR2 FQNNGV. This CDR3 has 15 residues. V lost 4 bases, J lost 6 bases, and 6 bases stayed unmatched. The CDR3 nucleotides read TGTGCCAGCAGCTGGACAGGGGTAGTTGATGAAAAACTGTTTTTT. Translation gives CASSWTGVVDEKLFF.

The chain couples TRBV19 to TRBJ1-6; maybe TRBD1 (6 bases). Trimming left V 5 bases short and J 8 bases short, with 13 bases between. This CDR3 has 14 amino acids. The V gene's germline CDR1 is LNHDA and CDR2 SQIVND (reference sequence). For the CDR3, the DNA is TGTGCCAGTAGTCTACGGGGGGGCGATTCACCCCTCCACTTT. Protein: CASSLRGGDSPLHF.

The genes are TRBV5-6 and TRBJ2-3; 12 nucleotides match TRBD2. Germline CDR1 and CDR2: SGHDT and YYEEEE. J gave up 4 bases and V 3 bases, and 15 bases lay outside the gene matches. The CDR3 is 19 residues long. The CDR3 DNA is TGTGCCAGCAGCTCGGGGGGACTAGCGGGTTCGGGTTTGGCAGATACGCAGTATTTT. Residues: CASSSGGLAGSGLADTQYF.

The chain couples TRBV9 to TRBJ1-4; 9 bases line up with TRBD1. The CDR3 covers 14 residues. Trimming took 3 bases from V and 7 from J; bases not matched to a gene: 4. CDR1 is SGDLS, CDR2 YYNGEE, per germline. CDR3 bases: TGTGCCAGCAGCGCGGGACAGGGCCTTGAAAAACTGTTTTTT. Translation: CASSAGQGLEKLFF.